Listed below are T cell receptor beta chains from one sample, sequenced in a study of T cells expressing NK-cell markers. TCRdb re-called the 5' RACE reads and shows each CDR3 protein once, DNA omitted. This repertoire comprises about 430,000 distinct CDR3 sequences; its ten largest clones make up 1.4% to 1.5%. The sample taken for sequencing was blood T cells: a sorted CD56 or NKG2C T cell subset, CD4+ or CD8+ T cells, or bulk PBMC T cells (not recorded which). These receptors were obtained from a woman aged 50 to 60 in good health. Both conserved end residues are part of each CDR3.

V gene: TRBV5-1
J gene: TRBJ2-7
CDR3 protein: CASSTGTYEQYF

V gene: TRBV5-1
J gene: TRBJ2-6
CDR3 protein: CASSLFGGQGRSGANVLTF

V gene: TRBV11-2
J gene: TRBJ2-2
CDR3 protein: CASRLWGTGTGELFF

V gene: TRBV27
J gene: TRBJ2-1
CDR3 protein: CASMKDYQYNEQFF

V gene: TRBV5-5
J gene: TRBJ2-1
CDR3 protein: CASRREFGNEQFF

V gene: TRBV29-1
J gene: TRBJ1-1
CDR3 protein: CSVAQGWGTEAFF

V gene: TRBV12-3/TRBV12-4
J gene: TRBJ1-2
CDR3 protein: CASSFSSTGYTF

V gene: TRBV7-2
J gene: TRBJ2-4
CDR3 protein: CASSPSGHLAKNIQYF

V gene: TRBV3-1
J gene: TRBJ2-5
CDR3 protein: CASSQGGTTETQYF

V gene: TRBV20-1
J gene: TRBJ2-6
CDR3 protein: CSASMGGSGNVLTF

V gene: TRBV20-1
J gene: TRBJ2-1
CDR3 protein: CSARPSLLLGNEQFF

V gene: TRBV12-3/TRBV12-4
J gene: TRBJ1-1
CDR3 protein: CASSLRGRATEAFF

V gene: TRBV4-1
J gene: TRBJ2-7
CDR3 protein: CASSPQGPLSYEQYF

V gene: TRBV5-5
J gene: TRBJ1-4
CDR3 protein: CASSLVGGEKLFF

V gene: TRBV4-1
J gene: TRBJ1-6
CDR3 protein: CASSQMGPGQNSPLHF

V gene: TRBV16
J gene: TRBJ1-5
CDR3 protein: CASSRRQGNQPQHF

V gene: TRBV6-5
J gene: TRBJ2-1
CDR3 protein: CASRRYSGQQFF

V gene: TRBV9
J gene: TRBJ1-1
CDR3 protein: CATSPLTVNTEAFF

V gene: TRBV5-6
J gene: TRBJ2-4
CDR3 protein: CASSLWQLAKNIQYF

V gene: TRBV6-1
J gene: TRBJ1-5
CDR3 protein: CASIRTRDSNQPQHF

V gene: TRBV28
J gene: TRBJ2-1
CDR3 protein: CASSFSSGSNEQFF

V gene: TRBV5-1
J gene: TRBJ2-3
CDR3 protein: CASSFGTLRTDTQYF

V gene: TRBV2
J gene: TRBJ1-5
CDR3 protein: CASSDRGQGNQPQHF

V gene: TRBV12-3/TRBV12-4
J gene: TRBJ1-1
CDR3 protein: CASSYPVRFTEAFF

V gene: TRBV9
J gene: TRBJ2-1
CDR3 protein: CASNRPSSNNEQFF

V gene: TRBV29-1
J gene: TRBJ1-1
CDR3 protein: CSARLGGDTEAFF

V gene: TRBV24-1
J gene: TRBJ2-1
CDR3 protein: CATSDPSPGAYEQFF

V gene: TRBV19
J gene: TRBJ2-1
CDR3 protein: CASTPAYKLYNEQFF

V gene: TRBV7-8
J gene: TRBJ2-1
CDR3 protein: CASSLLAGDDEQFF

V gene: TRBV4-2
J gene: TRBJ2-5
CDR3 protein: CASSQEYRGRIEETQYF

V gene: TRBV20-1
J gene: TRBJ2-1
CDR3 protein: CSAGGRPSRNNEQFF

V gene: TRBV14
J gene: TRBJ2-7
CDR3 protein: CASSPRTGWSYEQYF

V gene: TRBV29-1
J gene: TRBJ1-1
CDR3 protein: CSVWENTEAFF

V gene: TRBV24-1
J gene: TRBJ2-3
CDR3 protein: CATSDLRASGTDTQYF

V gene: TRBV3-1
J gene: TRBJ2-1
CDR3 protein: CASSQSRRTGAEQFF

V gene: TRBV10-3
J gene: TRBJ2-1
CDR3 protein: CAIRDSNNEQFF

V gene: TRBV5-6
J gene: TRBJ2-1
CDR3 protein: CASYLSGRTEQFF

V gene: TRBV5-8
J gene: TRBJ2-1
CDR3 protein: CASSFGQFNFGNEQFF

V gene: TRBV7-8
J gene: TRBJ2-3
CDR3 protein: CASSLPFTGTDTQYF

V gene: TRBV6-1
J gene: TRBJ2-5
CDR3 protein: CASSEAFGLAGVRETQYF

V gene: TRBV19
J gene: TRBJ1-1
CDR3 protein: CASSIAGQTNTEAFF

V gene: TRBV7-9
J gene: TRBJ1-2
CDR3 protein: CASSFQQGVSYTF

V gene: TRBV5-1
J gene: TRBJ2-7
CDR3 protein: CASSLVGPGQGPYEQYF

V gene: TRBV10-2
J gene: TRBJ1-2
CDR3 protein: CASSESGDPTRYGYTF

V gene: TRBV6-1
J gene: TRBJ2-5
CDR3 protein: CASSERFGGAETQYF

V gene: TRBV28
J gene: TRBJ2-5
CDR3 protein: CASSRPRGAQETQYF

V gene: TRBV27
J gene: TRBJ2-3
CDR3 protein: CASSPFSGPRAQYF

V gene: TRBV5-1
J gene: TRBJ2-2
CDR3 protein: CASSLGINGRGSGELFF

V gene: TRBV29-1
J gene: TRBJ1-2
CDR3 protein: CSVADRVGYGYTF